One sample yielded the 16 T cell receptor beta chains listed below, sequenced in a study of blood T cell repertoires in COVID-19 (dated by TCRdb to the early 2020s). Library preparation was by the immunoSEQ multiplex PCR assay. Entries here come from immuneACCESS through TCRdb and include only in-frame sequences with V and J called. Some clones fail to appear in such tables; in the studies checked, an unresolved V gene covers under half of the shortfall, and the cause of the remainder is unknown. This sample comprises some 150,000 clones, about 86% of them detected only once. Together, the top ten hold 1.5% of the sample. Sequencing used peripheral blood. These receptors all come from a woman aged 60-75 years with acute or convalescent COVID-19.

The chain uses TRBV28 and TRBJ1-6; D uncertain. V lost 2 bases to trimming and J lost 7 bases, with 9 bases between them. Germline loops: CDR1 MDHEN, CDR2 SYDVKM. The CDR3 has 14 residues. The CDR3 here is CASSLPGGNSPLHF. The CDR3 DNA reads as TGTGCCAGCAGTTTACCGGGCGGGAATTCACCCCTCCACTTT.

The chain employs TRBV2 and TRBJ1-3; D is ambiguous. Germline CDR1 SNHLY, CDR2 FYNNEI. CDR3 length: 14 residues. Between the trimmed V and J ends, which lost 2 bases and 0 bases, there was a span of 5 bases. CDR3 region: CASSEMSSGNTIYF. CDR3 bases: TGTGCCAGCAGTGAAATGAGCTCTGGAAACACCATATATTTT.

The rearrangement uses TRBV30 and TRBJ1-4, with D unclear. The CDR3 is 15 amino acids. V lost 0 bases to trimming and J lost 2 bases, with 10 bases between them. Germline CDR1 and CDR2: GTSNPN and SVGIG (reference sequence). In DNA, the CDR3 is TGTGCCTGGAGTGTAAAACAGTACACTAATGAAAAACTGTTTTTT. This translates into CAWSVKQYTNEKLFF.

The chain couples TRBV7-2 to TRBJ1-4; 8 nucleotides line up with TRBD1. Trimming took 5 bases from V and 5 from J; bases not matched to a gene: 7. CDR3 size: 15 residues. Per germline, CDR1 SGHTA and CDR2 FQGNSA. CDR3 DNA: TGTGCCAGCAGCACCCAGGGGGCGGACAATGAAAAACTGTTTTTT. This encodes CASSTQGADNEKLFF.

This chain uses TRBV10-3 with TRBJ2-2, with D maybe TRBD2 (6 bases). The CDR3 loop spans 14 amino acids. The V gene's germline CDR1 is ENHRY and CDR2 SYGVKD. Deletions cut 6 bases from V and 2 bases from J, with 10 bases between. The chain's CDR3 is CAISWDSNTGELFF. The DNA of the CDR3 is TGTGCCATCAGCTGGGACTCTAACACCGGGGAGCTGTTTTTT.

The chain carries TRBV12-3 or TRBV12-4 and TRBJ1-1; D uncertain. The V gene lost 3 bases and the J gene lost 7 bases, with 12 bases spanning the gap. This CDR3 has 13 residues. The DNA of the CDR3 is TGTGCCAGCAGTTTCCAAACCGGAGGTGAAGCTTTCTTT. Encoded protein: CASSFQTGGEAFF.

The chain is built from TRBV4-3 and TRBJ2-2, with TRBD2 as a possible D gene (5 bases). Trimming cost V 5 bases and J 0 bases, with 13 bases left between them. The CDR3 is 16 residues long. In germline, CDR1 is LGHNA, CDR2 YSLEER. CDR3 loop: CASSERTAPNTGELFF. The CDR3 coding sequence is TGCGCCAGCAGCGAAAGGACTGCCCCGAACACCGGGGAGCTGTTTTTT.

This sequence joins TRBV4-1 and TRBJ2-3, with D possibly matching TRBD2 (6 bases). Looked up from germline, CDR1 is MGHRA and CDR2 is YSYEKL. V shed 1 base and J shed 4 bases, with 9 bases lying between them. This CDR3 has 14 amino acids. The CDR3 is CASSQGGAPDTQYF. The CDR3 DNA sequence: TGCGCCAGCAGCCAAGGCGGGGCCCCAGATACGCAGTATTTT.

J is TRBJ2-2 and V is TRBV12-3 or TRBV12-4, with D unclear. V was cut by 4 bases and J by 3 bases, with 6 bases left in between. The CDR3 has 13 residues. The CDR3 loop reads CASSSQHTGELFF. In DNA, the CDR3 is TGTGCCAGCAGTTCACAGCACACCGGGGAGCTGTTTTTT.

V and J are TRBV2 and TRBJ2-3; 9 nucleotides align to TRBD2. J was trimmed by 0 bases and V by 5 bases; bases with no gene match: 6. Germline V CDR1 and CDR2: SNHLY, FYNNEI. The CDR3 extends over 16 amino acids. The CDR3 protein is CASSLLAGPSTDTQYF. Here the CDR3 DNA reads TGTGCCAGCAGTCTTCTAGCGGGACCAAGCACAGATACGCAGTATTTT.

This clone turned up a few times. V is TRBV7-9 and J is TRBJ1-1; D perhaps matches TRBD1 (6 bases). The CDR3 runs 15 residues. In germline, CDR1 is SEHNR, CDR2 FQNEAQ (reference sequence). V was clipped by 5 bases and J by 4 bases, with 17 bases between them. The DNA for the CDR3 is TGTGCCAGCAGCCCAATACTCGGGACATCCACTGAAGCTTTCTTT. This sequence encodes CASSPILGTSTEAFF.

This chain links TRBV28 with TRBJ2-7; 9 bases agree with TRBD1. The CDR3 loop spans 15 amino acids. The trim removed 5 bases at V and 0 bases at J, leaving 5 bases unmatched. Germline V CDR1 and CDR2: MDHEN, SYDVKM. The CDR3 DNA follows: TGTGCCAGCAGTCTAACAGGGGGCCCCTCCTACGAGCAGTACTTC. Protein sequence: CASSLTGGPSYEQYF.

The gene calls are TRBV12-3 or TRBV12-4 and TRBJ1-2; 8 positions agree with TRBD1. J was trimmed by 7 bases and V by 7 bases; bases with no gene match: 8. The CDR3 is 13 residues long. The CDR3 coding sequence is TGTGCCAGCATCCCAGGGGGCCTGGGTGGCTACACCTTC. It encodes CASIPGGLGGYTF.

The chain carries TRBV5-1 and TRBJ1-3; possibly TRBD1 for D (6 bases). The CDR3 length is 16 residues. Germline V gene sequence: CDR1 SGHRS, CDR2 YFSETQ. With 2 bases removed from V and 1 base from J, the gap between germline ends came to 13 bases. CDR3 sequence reads: CASSFYDRRSGNTIYF. The CDR3 nucleotides read TGCGCCAGCAGCTTCTACGACAGGCGATCTGGAAACACCATATATTTT. The variable domain in full, with the rest retrieved from reference TRBV5-1 and TRBJ1-3, is KAGVTQTPRYLIKTRGQQVTLSCSPISGHRSVSWYQQTPGQGLQFLFEYFSETQRNKGNFPGRFSGRQFSNSRSEMNVSTLELGDSALYLCASSFYDRRSGNTIYFGEGSWLTVV.

The chain has TRBV19 and TRBJ1-5, with D tentatively TRBD1 (5 bases). Deletions cut 7 bases from V and 1 base from J, with 14 bases between. Germline CDR1 and CDR2: LNHDA and SQIVND (reference sequence). This CDR3 has 15 amino acids. CDR3 amino acids: CASTQTRVSNQPQHF. The CDR3 nucleotides are TGTGCCAGTACCCAAACCAGGGTAAGCAATCAGCCCCAGCATTTT.

The gene calls are TRBV7-9 and TRBJ1-6; weak D call: TRBD1 (5 bases). Trimming cost V 5 bases and J 5 bases, with 13 bases left between them. This CDR3 is 15 amino acids long. Germline lookup yields CDR1 SEHNR and CDR2 FQNEAQ (reference sequence). The CDR3 bases are TGTGCCAGCAGCGCCCGGGGGGTGGATAATTCACCCCTCCACTTT. The encoded protein is CASSARGVDNSPLHF.